Sequencing of this T cell receptor beta chain was carried out in a study of TIL therapy for anti-PD-1-resistant metastatic lung cancer. Time point: pre-treatment sample, taken before nivolumab and TIL therapy. The tumor samples were excised metastases, mostly pleural nodules or supraclavicular lymph nodes. The immunoSEQ assay was v3. This table comes from immunoSEQ multiplex PCR, and its TCRdb copy is limited to in-frame clones, with some not included. The sample contains tens of thousands of clones, 70% to 85% of which appear only once. The germline V gene encodes CDR1 MNHEY and CDR2 SVGAGI. The CDR3 length is 13 residues. V was shortened by 5 bases and J by 4 bases, with 11 bases between the two germline ends.

The chain joins TRBV6-5 to TRBJ1-2; D uncertain. This TCR was recovered from a person between 25 and 80 years old with non-small cell lung cancer. The sequences come from tumor tissue, collected at baseline. For the CDR3, the DNA is TGTGCCAGCAGTGAGAGAGGTCTCTATGGCTACACCTTC. It translates to CASSERGLYGYTF.